Presented here are 24 T cell receptor beta chains from one specimen sequenced in a study of blood T cells in healthy people across ages. Using a J-beta primer mix together with a sample-barcoded 5' primer, a second PCR was run for roughly 7 to 11 cycles. Each CDR3 protein gets one entry after TCRdb re-called the 5' RACE reads with MiXCR. Of 500,000 to 550,000 distinct CDR3 sequences in the sample, approximately 25% were seen once. The data were also submitted as part of a second study, on T cells of mothers and their children.

The material sequenced was blood. All receptors derive from a boy between 10 and 17 years old in good health.

This clonotype was counted between two and nine times. The J gene is TRBJ1-2, the V gene TRBV7-2; the D is unclear. Trimming removed 1 base at V and 2 bases at J, with 11 bases between. The CDR3 covers 15 residues. CDR1 SGHTA and CDR2 FQGNSA come from the germline V gene. CDR3 sequence: CASSLGIGPNYGYTF. The CDR3 nucleotides are TGTGCCAGCAGCTTAGGAATCGGGCCGAACTATGGCTACACCTTC. Looking up the rest from reference TRBV7-2 and TRBJ1-2 gives the full variable domain: GAGVSQSPSNKVTEKGKDVELRCDPISGHTALYWYRQSLGQGLEFLIYFQGNSAPDKSGLPSDRFSAERTGGSVSTLTIQRTQQEDSAVYLCASSLGIGPNYGYTFGSGTRLTVV.

V gene TRBV5-1 combines with J gene TRBJ2-4; the D gene is possibly TRBD1 (5 bases). Germline V gives CDR1 SGHRS, CDR2 YFSETQ. V was cut by 4 bases and J by 8 bases, with 16 bases left in between. The CDR3 covers 14 residues. The CDR3 sequence: CASSPIGDADIQYF. The CDR3 DNA reads TGCGCCAGCAGCCCGATAGGGGATGCGGACATTCAGTACTTC.

The rearrangement joins TRBV7-9 to TRBJ2-5; TRBD1 agrees at 7 bases. Looked up from germline, CDR1 is SEHNR and CDR2 is FQNEAQ (reference sequence). The V segment lost 6 bases and the J segment 0 bases; nucleotides outside the gene matches: 13. The CDR3 totals 17 residues. The CDR3 DNA reads TGTGCCAGCAGATCCATAAGTAGGACAGGAAACCAAGAGACCCAGTACTTC. Its protein product is CASRSISRTGNQETQYF.

The chain joins TRBV9 to TRBJ1-6; 9 bases are shared with TRBD1. The ends lost 6 bases at V and 10 bases at J; junction bases unmatched: 11. This CDR3 is built from 15 residues. CDR1 is SGDLS and CDR2 is YYNGEE in the germline V gene. The DNA for the CDR3 is TGTGCCAGCAACGATGACAGGGGGACGGGGTCACCCCTCCACTTT. Amino acid sequence: CASNDDRGTGSPLHF. The entire variable domain, with the rest obtained from reference TRBV9 and TRBJ1-6, is as follows: DSGVTQTPKHLITATGQRVTLRCSPRSGDLSVYWYQQSLDQGLQFLIQYYNGEERAKGNILERFSAQQFPDLHSELNLSSLELGDSALYFCASNDDRGTGSPLHFGNGTRLTVT.

This clonotype was observed a few times. The J gene is TRBJ1-1, the V gene TRBV6-2 or TRBV6-3, with D tentatively TRBD1 (5 bases). V gave up 8 bases and J gave up 1 base, with 20 bases separating them. The germline V gene has CDR1 MNHEY and CDR2 SVGEGT. The CDR3 length is 16 residues. CDR3 sequence reads: CASWGIMRRGNTEAFF. The CDR3 nucleotides read TGTGCCAGCTGGGGGATTATGAGACGGGGGAACACTGAAGCTTTCTTT.

The table lists this clonotype with a few counts. J is TRBJ2-3 and V is TRBV12-3 or TRBV12-4; D possibly corresponds to TRBD2 (5 bases). The V end lost 4 bases, the J end lost 6 bases, and 23 bases lay between the germline ends. The CDR3 runs to 17 residues. The CDR3 loop is CASSSPGSRPPGDTQYF. CDR3 nucleotides: TGTGCCAGCAGTTCCCCGGGGAGCAGGCCCCCGGGGGATACGCAGTATTTT.

This clonotype was seen more than once but under ten times. The V call is TRBV20-1, the J call TRBJ2-2; 8 bases map to TRBD2. Germline V gene sequence: CDR1 DFQATT, CDR2 SNEGSKA (reference sequence). The CDR3 totals 15 residues. The V and J ends lost 2 bases and 6 bases, in that order; junction bases with no gene match: 8. The CDR3 region has the DNA TGCAGTGCTAGACCGAGCGGGAGTCCTTCCGGGGAGCTGTTTTTT. Its protein product is CSARPSGSPSGELFF.

The rearrangement joins TRBV7-3 to TRBJ2-3; 12 bases are a match to TRBD2. Germline CDR1 and CDR2: SGHTA and FQGTGA. Trimming at V came to 5 bases and at J to 0 bases, leaving 9 bases not matched to a gene. The CDR3 runs 18 residues. CDR3 region: CASSPLGLAGTSTDTQYF. In DNA, the CDR3 is TGTGCCAGCAGCCCGCTCGGACTAGCGGGGACAAGCACAGATACGCAGTATTTT. Full variable domain (remainder filled in from reference TRBV7-3 and TRBJ2-3): GAGVSQTPSNKVTEKGKYVELRCDPISGHTALYWYRQSLGQGPEFLIYFQGTGAADDSGLPNDRFFAVRPEGSVSTLKIQRTERGDSAVYLCASSPLGLAGTSTDTQYFGPGTRLTVL.

This clonotype has a handful of counts. V is TRBV3-1 and J is TRBJ1-4; 7 positions agree with TRBD1. V gave up 5 bases and J gave up 2 bases; unmatched junction bases: 17. CDR1 and CDR2 from the germline V gene are LGHDT and YNNKEL (reference sequence). This CDR3 region has 19 residues. The CDR3 loop is CASSAVGPQGPSTNEKLFF. CDR3 nucleotides: TGTGCCAGCAGCGCAGTTGGGCCACAGGGGCCGAGCACTAATGAAAAACTGTTTTTT.

As for this clonotype: Compared with germline, one end of the junction differs, possibly owing to a read error. V gene TRBV7-9 combines with J gene TRBJ1-1, with no clear D. Germline V lookup: CDR1 SEHNR, CDR2 FQNEAQ (reference sequence). CDR3 length: 12 amino acids. CDR3 nucleotide sequence: TGTGCCAGCCAAGGGATGAACGCTGAAGCTTTCTTT. It encodes CASQGMNAEAFF.

The chain uses TRBV5-6 and TRBJ2-4; D is unclear. Trimming removed 4 bases from V and 0 bases from J, with 11 bases in between. Germline CDR1 is SGHDT and CDR2 is YYEEEE. This CDR3 has 15 amino acids. CDR3 residues: CASSPSWEAKNIQYF. In DNA, the CDR3 is TGTGCCAGCAGCCCGTCGTGGGAAGCCAAAAACATTCAGTACTTC.

This clonotype was counted between two and nine times. The V call is TRBV6-1, the J call TRBJ2-7; no definite D call. Germline lookup yields CDR1 MNHNS and CDR2 SASEGT. Trimming stripped 5 bases from V and 6 bases from J, with 26 bases between. The CDR3 spans 17 residues. The CDR3 here is CASSRPHDGPPFLEQYF. For the CDR3, the DNA is TGTGCCAGCAGTCGTCCTCATGACGGACCCCCTTTCCTCGAGCAGTACTTC.

The chain employs TRBV5-1 and TRBJ2-5; D not resolved. CDR1 and CDR2 (germline): SGHRS, YFSETQ. The CDR3 is 16 amino acids. Trimming removed 0 bases from V and 0 bases from J, with 12 bases in between. The CDR3 sequence is CASSLVPVQNQETQYF. The CDR3 DNA sequence: TGCGCCAGCAGCTTGGTTCCCGTTCAGAACCAAGAGACCCAGTACTTC.

This clonotype was recorded a few times. The DNA of the CDR3 is TGTGCCAGCAGCGTAGGCAAGACGGCAAGCTCCTACGAGCAGTACTTC. Amino acids: CASSVGKTASSYEQYF. V usage is TRBV9 and J usage is TRBJ2-5, with D unclear. The end of the DNA fits TRBJ2-7 better, so the J call may be wrong. The CDR3 consists of 16 residues. CDR1 and CDR2 (germline): SGDLS, YYNGEE.

The gene calls are TRBV5-5 and TRBJ1-3; D may be TRBD1 (5 bases). Germline V CDR1 and CDR2: SGHKS, YYEKEE (reference sequence). Trimming took 0 bases from V and 4 from J, leaving 8 bases between them. The CDR3 covers 14 residues. CDR3 coding DNA: TGTGCCAGCAGCTTGGTGGGGCCCGGAAACACCATATATTTT. Its translation: CASSLVGPGNTIYF.

The V and J genes are TRBV6-5 and TRBJ2-1; 11 bases map to TRBD1. CDR1 and CDR2 from the germline V gene are MNHEY and SVGAGI. V shed 3 bases, J shed 8 bases, and the junction held 6 bases outside the gene matches. This CDR3 spans 15 amino acids. DNA of the CDR3: TGTGCCAGCAGTTATTCGGGACAGGGGGTTGATGAGCAGTTCTTC. Translating gives CASSYSGQGVDEQFF.

CDR3 coding DNA: TGTGCCACCAGCAGAGACCAGGGGGACGAGCCCCAGCATTTT. This gives the protein CATSRDQGDEPQHF. The chain uses TRBV15 and TRBJ1-5; 7 nucleotides match TRBD1. The J segment lost 8 bases and the V segment lost 0 bases, leaving 4 bases of the junction unmatched. Per the germline V gene, CDR1 is LNHNV and CDR2 is YYDKDF (reference sequence). CDR3 length: 14 residues.

This clonotype has a handful of counts. The chain links TRBV7-3 to TRBJ2-3, with D tentatively TRBD1 (6 bases). Trimming took off 1 base at V and 2 bases at J, with 16 bases between the two ends. This CDR3 spans 17 amino acids. Germline V gene lookup returns CDR1 SGHTA and CDR2 FQGTGA. The CDR3 DNA follows: TGTGCCAGCAGCTTAAGAGCCACAGGGTTCATCACAGATACGCAGTATTTT. Its protein is CASSLRATGFITDTQYF.

The chain combines TRBV7-3 with TRBJ2-3; 8 nucleotides match TRBD2. CDR3 size: 15 residues. Losses at the gene ends were 4 bases for V and 7 bases for J; bases not matched to a gene: 10. Germline loops: CDR1 SGHTA, CDR2 FQGTGA. The CDR3 region is CASSSSRGGTYTQYF. The CDR3 DNA is TGTGCCAGCAGCTCCTCTCGGGGGGGTACATATACGCAGTATTTT.

This clonotype came up many times. The V call is TRBV7-3, the J call TRBJ2-1; TRBD2 matches at 8 bases. J lost 4 bases, V lost 4 bases, and 9 bases had no gene match. Germline CDR1 reads SGHTA; CDR2 reads FQGTGA. The CDR3 runs 16 residues. This CDR3 is CASSSSSGTRYNEQFF. The CDR3, as DNA: TGTGCCAGCAGCTCCAGTAGCGGGACGAGGTACAATGAGCAGTTCTTC.

In nucleotides, the CDR3 is TGTGCCAGCAGTTTAGGCGGGGGCGTTACAGATACGCAGTATTTT. Protein: CASSLGGGVTDTQYF. V usage is TRBV12-3 or TRBV12-4 and J usage is TRBJ2-3; tentatively, D is TRBD2 (7 bases). This CDR3 is 15 amino acids long. V lost 1 base and J 3 bases, leaving 11 bases between the germline ends.

Only a few counts were recorded for this clonotype. The chain uses TRBV5-1 and TRBJ2-5; TRBD1 matches 8 bases. Germline loops: CDR1 SGHRS, CDR2 YFSETQ. The junction had 6 bases not matched to a gene; V was cut back by 4 bases and J by 4 bases. The CDR3 sequence is 14 residues long. CDR3 nucleotides: TGCGCCAGCAGCGTGGACAGGGCCCCAGAGACCCAGTACTTC. It codes for CASSVDRAPETQYF.

The rearrangement links TRBV5-1 to TRBJ2-2; 9 nucleotides line up with TRBD1. V lost 3 bases, J lost 6 bases, and 6 bases stayed unmatched. CDR3 length: 15 residues. Per the germline V gene, CDR1 is SGHRS and CDR2 is YFSETQ. The CDR3: CASSSTGGAAGELFF. In DNA form, the CDR3 reads TGCGCCAGCAGCTCAACAGGGGGCGCCGCCGGGGAGCTGTTTTTT.

The gene calls are TRBV6-2 or TRBV6-3 and TRBJ1-2; weak D call: TRBD1 (6 bases). CDR3 length: 15 amino acids. In germline, CDR1 is MNHEY, CDR2 SVGEGT. V was clipped by 0 bases and J by 4 bases, with 12 bases between them. The CDR3 DNA is TGTGCCAGCAGTTACTCAACCAGGACAGCCTATGGCTACACCTTC. Translating gives CASSYSTRTAYGYTF.